This T cell receptor beta chain was sequenced in a study of T cells in Graves' hyperthyroidism and ophthalmopathy. Whole-study results and caveats: For ophthalmopathy, model prediction preceded onset by a median 6.5 months.

Trimming took 4 bases from V and 8 from J; bases not matched to a gene: 2. Germline V gene lookup returns CDR1 DFQATT and CDR2 SNEGSKA (reference sequence). The CDR3 extends over 13 amino acids. TCR beta CDR3 region amplification was performed from RNA transcripts. HTBI primers were used for first-round RT-PCR of the TCR CDR3. TCRdb passed the multiplex PCR reads through MiXCR, listing each CDR3 protein once. Here the sample spans 500,000 to 750,000 distinct CDR3 sequences, about 15% being singletons. Cells are PBMCs isolated from 10 ml of fresh blood. This clonotype occurred many times. Its antigen is currently unknown.

V and J are TRBV20-1 and TRBJ2-1, with 13 nucleotides matching TRBD2. This receptor was taken from a woman in her thirties with Graves' hyperthyroidism. Sequenced input: blood. As DNA, the CDR3 is TGCAGTGCTAAGACTAGCGGGAGGTATGAGCAGTTCTTC. Amino acids: CSAKTSGRYEQFF.